These 15 T cell receptor beta chains originate from one sample sequenced in a study of regulatory T cells in long-lasting Graves disease. Time point of the sample: newly diagnosed GD, antithyroid drugs for less than 3 months. PBMC-derived RNA was used for the TCR library. Investigators prepared the TCR beta libraries by applying iRepertoire HTBI primers and Arm-PCR of CDR3 regions. TCRdb re-analysed the multiplex PCR reads in MiXCR, keeping a single row per CDR3 protein. The sample lists just over 600,000 distinct CDR3 sequences, approximately 15% occurring once. The sample also formed part of further work on T cells in Graves' hyperthyroidism and ophthalmopathy.

The sequences come from peripheral blood mononuclear cells (PBMCs), collected at new diagnosis, from a patient treated with antithyroid drugs. The receptors were gathered from a woman younger than 45 with Graves disease.

This clonotype was observed many times. V is TRBV27 and J is TRBJ1-5; no definite D call. The CDR3 runs to 14 residues. Trimming stripped 8 bases from V and 4 bases from J, with 15 bases between. Germline V gene lookup returns CDR1 MNHEY and CDR2 SMNVEV (reference sequence). Here the CDR3 DNA reads TGTGCCAGCGCCAAGTGGCCCGGTAATCAGCCCCAGCATTTT. Protein product: CASAKWPGNQPQHF.

The chain employs TRBV27 and TRBJ2-2, with TRBD2 matching over 15 bases. Germline CDR1 MNHEY, CDR2 SMNVEV (reference sequence). The CDR3 spans 18 residues. Trimming took 0 bases from V and 7 from J; bases not matched to a gene: 6. CDR3 coding DNA: TGTGCCAGCAGTTTATCAGGACTAGCGGGAGGGCCGGTCGGGGAGCTGTTTTTT. It codes for CASSLSGLAGGPVGELFF.

V gene TRBV28 combines with J gene TRBJ1-2; D not certain. The CDR3 loop spans 14 amino acids. Germline CDR1 reads MDHEN; CDR2 reads SYDVKM. Trimming shortened V by 3 bases and J by 6 bases, and 14 bases separated the two germline ends. The CDR3 DNA follows: TGTGCCAGCAGTTTTGGAGGGTCCCTCGATGGCTACACCTTC. Translated: CASSFGGSLDGYTF.

The rearrangement joins TRBV28 to TRBJ2-6; D remains ambiguous. Trimming shortened V by 8 bases and J by 4 bases, and 15 bases separated the two germline ends. Germline CDR1 reads MDHEN; CDR2 reads SYDVKM. The CDR3 consists of 15 residues. CDR3 sequence: CASDGPGLGANVLTF. In DNA, the CDR3 is TGTGCCAGCGACGGTCCCGGTCTCGGGGCCAACGTCCTGACTTTC.

The rearrangement links TRBV19 to TRBJ2-3, with 7 positions matching TRBD2. The V gene's germline CDR1 is LNHDA and CDR2 SQIVND (reference sequence). Trimming took 5 bases from V and 4 from J; bases not matched to a gene: 9. There are 15 residues in the CDR3. CDR3 amino acids: CASSVGLGVSDTQYF. CDR3 bases: TGTGCCAGTAGTGTTGGACTAGGGGTTTCAGATACGCAGTATTTT.

This clonotype was detected many times. The chain is built from TRBV27 and TRBJ1-5, with 9 bases matching TRBD1. Germline CDR1 is MNHEY and CDR2 is SMNVEV (reference sequence). V lost 9 bases and J lost 0; bases outside the gene matches: 9. This CDR3 is 16 amino acids long. The CDR3 DNA reads TGTGCCAGTGCTAAACAGGGGGCGTATAGCAATCAGCCCCAGCATTTT. Its protein product is CASAKQGAYSNQPQHF.

This clonotype was counted many times. This chain links TRBV20-1 with TRBJ2-1; 11 bases are a match to TRBD2. This CDR3 is 14 amino acids long. V lost 3 bases to trimming and J lost 4 bases; unmatched junction nucleotides: 2. Germline values: CDR1 DFQATT, CDR2 SNEGSKA (reference sequence). CDR3 sequence (DNA): TGCAGTGCTAGTAGACTAGCGGGGTACAATGAGCAGTTCTTC. This codes for CSASRLAGYNEQFF.

Concerning this clonotype itself: This may stem from a read error, because a much larger clone lies one nucleotide away. This rearrangement joins TRBV20-1 to TRBJ2-7; possible D gene TRBD1, 6 bases. The CDR3 length is 15 residues. Germline CDR1 is DFQATT and CDR2 is SNEGSKA (reference sequence). For the CDR3, the DNA is TGCGGTGCTGACGGAAATGACAGGACCTCCTACGAGCAGTACTTC. It is translated as CGADGNDRTSYEQYF.

This clonotype was picked up many times. V gene TRBV29-1 combines with J gene TRBJ2-7; D perhaps matches TRBD1 (6 bases). The V end lost 7 bases, the J end lost 0 bases, and 10 bases lay between the germline ends. Germline assignment: CDR1 SQVTM and CDR2 ANQGSEA. The length of the CDR3 is 12 residues. The CDR3 DNA follows: TGCAGCGCGAACAGGGACTCCTACGAGCAGTACTTC. Its protein product is CSANRDSYEQYF.

This rearrangement joins TRBV5-1 to TRBJ1-1, with D tentatively TRBD1 (5 bases). Trimming took 3 bases from V and 4 from J, leaving 7 bases between them. CDR3 length equals 12 residues. Germline V gene lookup returns CDR1 SGHRS and CDR2 YFSETQ. The CDR3 bases are TGCGCCAGCAGCTGGGACGGCACTGAAGCTTTCTTT. Residues: CASSWDGTEAFF. The full variable domain, completed using reference TRBV5-1 and TRBJ1-1, is KAGVTQTPRYLIKTRGQQVTLSCSPISGHRSVSWYQQTPGQGLQFLFEYFSETQRNKGNFPGRFSGRQFSNSRSEMNVSTLELGDSALYLCASSWDGTEAFFGQGTRLTVV.

This clonotype was seen repeatedly, ten times or more. The V gene is TRBV20-1, the J gene TRBJ2-1; 14 bases map to TRBD2. V trimming: 6 bases; J trimming: 10 bases; junction bases outside the gene matches: 5. CDR1 and CDR2 from the germline V gene are DFQATT and SNEGSKA (reference sequence). The CDR3 totals 13 residues. The CDR3 nucleotides are TGCAGTGCCGGGACTAGCGGGAGTCGCGAGCAGTTCTTC. Protein product: CSAGTSGSREQFF.

V gene TRBV3-1 combines with J gene TRBJ1-4; D unresolved. V lost 4 bases, J lost 12 bases, and 12 bases lay in between. The CDR3 is made up of 12 amino acids. Germline V gives CDR1 LGHDT, CDR2 YNNKEL (reference sequence). The CDR3 sequence: CASSPYRGELFF. The CDR3 bases are TGTGCCAGCAGCCCATACCGAGGAGAACTGTTTTTT.

In this sample, this clonotype turned up many times. V is TRBV7-2 and J is TRBJ2-7, with a weak D call TRBD2 (6 bases). This CDR3 has 12 amino acids. The germline V and J ends were trimmed by 8 bases and 4 bases, with 12 bases remaining between them. The germline V gene has CDR1 SGHTA and CDR2 FQGNSA. The CDR3 bases are TGTGCCAGCGGGACTGTTGCTTACGAGCAGTACTTC. Translated: CASGTVAYEQYF. Full variable domain (rest looked up from reference TRBV7-2 and TRBJ2-7): GAGVSQSPSNKVTEKGKDVELRCDPISGHTALYWYRQSLGQGLEFLIYFQGNSAPDKSGLPSDRFSAERTGGSVSTLTIQRTQQEDSAVYLCASGTVAYEQYFGPGTRLTVT.

This clonotype was detected many times. The chain recombines TRBV2 with TRBJ1-6, with a tentative D call TRBD1 (5 bases). Germline V gene sequence: CDR1 SNHLY, CDR2 FYNNEI. This CDR3 region has 15 residues. Trimming cost V 7 bases and J 0 bases, with 10 bases left between them. The CDR3 nucleotides read TGTGCCAGCATAACCGACAGCTCCTATAATTCACCCCTCCACTTT. Amino acid sequence: CASITDSSYNSPLHF.

Ten or more counts support this clonotype. V and J are TRBV28 and TRBJ1-3, with unresolved D. The CDR3 extends over 14 amino acids. Trimming shortened V by 3 bases and J by 6 bases, and 12 bases separated the two germline ends. The germline V gene encodes CDR1 MDHEN and CDR2 SYDVKM. The CDR3 protein is CASSLIAGKNTIYF. CDR3 DNA sequence: TGTGCCAGCAGTTTGATAGCCGGTAAAAACACCATATATTTT. Full variable domain (missing parts from reference TRBV28 and TRBJ1-3): DVKVTQSSRYLVKRTGEKVFLECVQDMDHENMFWYRQDPGLGLRLIYFSYDVKMKEKGDIPEGYSVSREKKERFSLILESASTNQTSMYLCASSLIAGKNTIYFGEGSWLTVV.